Each of the 9 T cell receptor beta chains below was sequenced from the same sample in a study of molecular identifiers for immune sequencing clone quantification. Using its own MiXCR run on the PCR reads, TCRdb lists one record per CDR3 protein. The sample consists of about 35,000 distinct CDR3 sequences, about a fifth of them appearing once. The sequencing sample was made of naive CD8+ T cells from blood, with Jurkat cell RNA spiked in. This sample's subset: FACS-sorted CD8+CD4-CCR7+CD45RA+ naive T cells. The receptors stem from a human donor in good health. Some libraries in this study had Jurkat cell RNA spiked in.

This clonotype came up many times. The chain joins TRBV12-3 or TRBV12-4 to TRBJ2-5; 7 bases map to TRBD1. The CDR3 covers 14 residues. V lost 6 bases and J lost 5; bases outside the gene matches: 9. In DNA, the CDR3 is TGTGCCAGCAGCAGGGACAGAGAGTGGGAGACCCAGTACTTC. Translated: CASSRDREWETQYF.

With respect to this clonotype: This may be a read error, as it is one base from a much larger clone. CDR3 sequence reads: CASSFNNDQPQHF. CDR3 nucleotides: TGTGCCAGCAGCTTCAATAACGATCAGCCCCAGCATTTT. The genes are TRBV5-5 and TRBJ1-5; the D is unclear. The CDR3 is 13 residues long. The V gene lost 2 bases and the J gene lost 5 bases, with 8 bases spanning the gap. CDR1 and CDR2 (germline): SGHKS, YYEKEE (reference sequence).

This clonotype appeared many times. The genes are TRBV5-1 and TRBJ2-5, with unresolved D. Germline CDR1 is SGHRS and CDR2 is YFSETQ. This CDR3 contains 14 residues. V was trimmed by 0 bases and J by 1 base, leaving 7 bases between them. CDR3 nucleotides: TGCGCCAGCAGCTTGGAGGCAACCCAAGAGACCCAGTACTTC. This translates into CASSLEATQETQYF.

A single count supports this clonotype. One base away lies a much larger clone, so this may be a sequencing read error. The rearrangement links TRBV4-3 to TRBJ2-1, with 9 bases that match TRBD2. Germline V CDR1 and CDR2: LGHNA, YSLEER. Trimming removed 4 bases from V and 7 bases from J; junction bases left unmatched: 14. The CDR3 sequence is 17 residues long. CDR3 in amino acids: CASSRARTRGGQNEQFF. CDR3 DNA sequence: TGCGCCAGCAGCCGAGCGAGGACGCGGGGGGGCCAGAATGAGCAGTTCTTC.

The chain has TRBV7-9 and TRBJ2-7; D ambiguous. The CDR3 is 14 amino acids. The V gene's germline CDR1 is SEHNR and CDR2 FQNEAQ (reference sequence). V lost 7 bases and J 2 bases, leaving 15 bases between the germline ends. The CDR3 nucleotides read TGTGCCAGCACCGCGGATGGCCGGACCTACGAGCAGTACTTC. Amino acids: CASTADGRTYEQYF.

This clonotype is labeled as medium-sized. This chain uses TRBV12-3 or TRBV12-4 with TRBJ2-5, with TRBD1 matching 9 bases. V lost 5 bases and J lost 3; bases outside the gene matches: 13. This CDR3 spans 17 amino acids. This chain's CDR3 is CASSTGTGILGEETQYF. CDR3 bases: TGTGCCAGCAGTACCGGGACAGGGATCCTTGGGGAAGAGACCCAGTACTTC.

This clonotype was counted many times. The chain has TRBV7-9 and TRBJ1-1; unclear D gene. The CDR3 has 11 amino acids. Germline assignment: CDR1 SEHNR and CDR2 FQNEAQ (reference sequence). V was trimmed by 10 bases and J by 6 bases, leaving 12 bases between them. The CDR3 sequence: CAIFLLAEAFF. The DNA for the CDR3 is TGTGCCATCTTCCTTTTGGCTGAAGCTTTCTTT.

As for this clonotype: This sequence may be a read error, since a much larger clone differs from it by one base. V and J are TRBV20-1 and TRBJ2-1, with D tentatively TRBD1 (6 bases). The CDR3 extends over 12 amino acids. V was trimmed by 6 bases and J by 6 bases, leaving 12 bases between them. The germline V gene has CDR1 DFQATT and CDR2 SNEGSKA (reference sequence). Here the CDR3 reads CSAPDRINEQFF. Written as DNA, the CDR3 is TGCAGTGCCCCGGACAGAATCAATGAGCAGTTCTTC.

This clonotype was seen many times. The DNA of the CDR3 is TGTGCCAGCAGCCCACCTAGCGGGGGGCTCCAAGAGACCCAGTACTTC. Translated, it gives CASSPPSGGLQETQYF. V usage is TRBV13 and J usage is TRBJ2-5; the match to TRBD2 covers 11 bases. Germline CDR1 and CDR2: PRHDT and FYEKMQ (reference sequence). This CDR3 has 16 residues. V gave up 5 bases and J gave up 1 base; unmatched junction bases: 6.